These 20 T cell receptor beta chains were sequenced from one sample in a study of a mutant IDH1 vaccine in newly diagnosed glioma. The time point: week 11, during vaccination. Each dose of the vaccine consisted of 300 ug of mutant IDH1 20-mer peptide, with topical imiquimod. Antigens of these TCRs are unknown. TCRdb's copy holds only in-frame clones and misses some; the assay was immunoSEQ multiplex PCR. The sample has around 27,000 clones, over 65% seen once; the top ten hold more than 7.5%. Sequences were derived from PBMCs, sampled from a glioma patient whose treatment included an IDH1 peptide vaccine. These receptors all come from a young woman with glioma.

V usage is TRBV6-1 and J usage is TRBJ2-3; 9 nucleotides line up with TRBD2. The CDR3 consists of 15 residues. Germline V gene lookup returns CDR1 MNHNS and CDR2 SASEGT. V shed 6 bases and J 0 bases; nucleotides not matched to a gene: 4. The CDR3 protein is CASRLTSGSTDTQYF. Here the CDR3 DNA reads TGTGCCAGCAGATTGACTAGCGGTAGCACAGATACGCAGTATTTT.

This clone was counted a single time. The chain joins TRBV27 to TRBJ1-5, with unresolved D. V was shortened by 6 bases and J by 4 bases, with 13 bases between the two germline ends. The CDR3 length is 14 residues. From germline, CDR1 is MNHEY and CDR2 SMNVEV (reference sequence). The CDR3 DNA is TGTGCCAGCAGACCGACGGGCTTTAATCAGCCCCAGCATTTT. It translates to CASRPTGFNQPQHF.

The chain joins TRBV7-2 to TRBJ2-7; the D call may be TRBD1 or TRBD2 (5 bases each). The ends were cut back, 7 bases at V and 4 bases at J, with 29 bases in the middle. Germline lookup yields CDR1 SGHTA and CDR2 FQGNSA. The CDR3 totals 18 residues. CDR3 amino acids: CASTIAPGATRSIYEQYF. CDR3 bases: TGTGCCAGCACCATCGCCCCCGGGGCCACCCGGTCTATTTACGAGCAGTACTTC.

This sequence joins TRBV30 and TRBJ1-5; 8 nucleotides match TRBD1. V was pared by 5 bases and J by 5 bases, with 5 bases of the junction left unmatched. The CDR3 spans 13 residues. Germline values: CDR1 GTSNPN, CDR2 SVGIG (reference sequence). The CDR3 region is CAWAPGGYQPQHF. The CDR3 DNA follows: TGTGCCTGGGCCCCAGGGGGCTATCAGCCCCAGCATTTT.

This rearrangement joins TRBV6-1 to TRBJ1-6; the D gene is possibly TRBD1 (5 bases). This CDR3 spans 14 amino acids. From germline, CDR1 is MNHNS and CDR2 SASEGT. V was pared by 8 bases and J by 13 bases, with 21 bases between. CDR3 bases: TGTGCCAGCTACCGGGACCTGGGAGGGGCGCCCCTCCACTTT. This codes for CASYRDLGGAPLHF.

The gene calls are TRBV7-2 and TRBJ2-6; perhaps TRBD1 as D (6 bases). V shed 3 bases and J shed 1 base, with 10 bases lying between them. This CDR3 spans 16 amino acids. The germline gives CDR1 SGHTA, CDR2 FQGNSA. CDR3: CASSFIGGSGANVLTF. The CDR3 coding sequence is TGTGCCAGCAGCTTCATAGGGGGATCTGGGGCCAACGTCCTGACTTTC.

This clone is classed as medium-sized. The CDR3 sequence: CASSAGVGNQPQHF. In nucleotides, the CDR3 is TGTGCCAGCAGTGCTGGGGTTGGAAATCAGCCCCAGCATTTT. The chain couples TRBV6-1 to TRBJ1-5; D gene uncertain. Trimming stripped 4 bases from V and 4 bases from J, with 11 bases between. This CDR3 is 14 amino acids long. The germline CDR1 and CDR2 sequences are MNHNS and SASEGT.

In this sample, this clone is medium-sized. CDR3 amino acids: CASSLGASPALDGYTF. The CDR3 DNA follows: TGTGCCAGCAGCTTAGGTGCCTCTCCCGCTTTGGATGGCTACACCTTC. V and J are TRBV7-8 and TRBJ1-2; the D is unclear. The CDR3 has 16 residues. Deletions cut 1 base from V and 6 bases from J, with 18 bases between. Per the germline V gene, CDR1 is SGHVS and CDR2 is FQNEAQ.

V and J are TRBV5-1 and TRBJ1-4; 7 bases are shared with TRBD1. With V trimmed by 4 bases and J by 12 bases, 12 bases remained unmatched. This CDR3 comprises 14 residues. Germline CDR1 SGHRS, CDR2 YFSETQ. For the CDR3, the DNA is TGCGCCAGCAGCGAGACAGGGAAGGAGGGTGAACTGTTTTTT. Its translation is CASSETGKEGELFF. Filled out from reference TRBV5-1 and TRBJ1-4, the complete variable domain reads KAGVTQTPRYLIKTRGQQVTLSCSPISGHRSVSWYQQTPGQGLQFLFEYFSETQRNKGNFPGRFSGRQFSNSRSEMNVSTLELGDSALYLCASSETGKEGELFFGSGTQLSVL.

V gene TRBV6-5 combines with J gene TRBJ1-2, with TRBD1 matching 7 bases. The CDR3 runs to 15 residues. Trimming cost V 6 bases and J 0 bases; bases outside gene matches: 7. The germline V gene encodes CDR1 MNHEY and CDR2 SVGAGI. The CDR3 reads CASRKQGTANYGYTF. Written as DNA, the CDR3 is TGTGCCAGCAGAAAACAGGGGACCGCTAACTATGGCTACACCTTC.

This clone showed up just once. This chain links TRBV5-6 with TRBJ2-1; 12 bases line up with TRBD2. J gave up 6 bases and V 0 bases, and 7 bases lay outside the gene matches. CDR1 SGHDT and CDR2 YYEEEE come from the germline V gene. This CDR3 is 17 amino acids long. The CDR3 is CASSLARLAGAGNEQFF. CDR3 coding DNA: TGTGCCAGCAGCTTGGCAAGACTAGCGGGGGCGGGCAATGAGCAGTTCTTC.

The chain has TRBV19 and TRBJ2-5; D is undetermined. V lost 4 bases and J 5 bases, leaving 5 bases between the germline ends. This CDR3 is 11 amino acids long. CDR1 is LNHDA, CDR2 SQIVND, per germline (reference sequence). The CDR3 sequence: CASSTSETQYF. DNA for the CDR3: TGTGCCAGTAGTACCAGTGAGACCCAGTACTTC.

This rearrangement joins TRBV19 to TRBJ1-2; TRBD1 is a possible D gene (5 bases). The CDR3 sequence is 16 residues long. Germline CDR1 reads LNHDA; CDR2 reads SQIVND (reference sequence). V dropped 6 bases and J dropped 0 bases, with 17 bases sitting between them. In DNA form, the CDR3 reads TGTGCCAGTAGCCGATATCCGGGGGAACCTAACTATGGCTACACCTTC. Residues: CASSRYPGEPNYGYTF.

This chain connects TRBV6-5 to TRBJ1-5; tentatively, D is TRBD1 (5 bases). The V and J ends lost 6 bases and 3 bases respectively, with 9 bases between them. CDR3 length: 13 amino acids. Germline V lookup: CDR1 MNHEY, CDR2 SVGAGI. The CDR3 here is CASRRGNNQPQHF. The CDR3 DNA reads TGTGCCAGCAGGAGGGGTAACAATCAGCCCCAGCATTTT.

This clone came up a few times. The J gene is TRBJ2-5, the V gene TRBV19, with 8 bases fitting TRBD1. The junction had 3 bases not matched to a gene; V was cut back by 4 bases and J by 2 bases. Per germline, CDR1 LNHDA and CDR2 SQIVND (reference sequence). The CDR3 extends over 14 amino acids. The CDR3 protein is CASSRTGGQETQYF. DNA for the CDR3: TGTGCCAGTAGTAGAACAGGGGGACAAGAGACCCAGTACTTC.

The chain recombines TRBV2 with TRBJ1-5; possibly TRBD1 for D (5 bases). The CDR3 extends over 17 amino acids. V shed 0 bases and J shed 0 bases, with 12 bases lying between them. Per the germline V gene, CDR1 is SNHLY and CDR2 is FYNNEI. In DNA form, the CDR3 reads TGTGCCAGCAGTGAAGCGCTTCTCGGGACTAGCAATCAGCCCCAGCATTTT. Its protein product is CASSEALLGTSNQPQHF.

The chain combines TRBV6-1 with TRBJ2-7; D is undetermined. CDR1 and CDR2 from the germline V gene are MNHNS and SASEGT. V was shortened by 9 bases and J by 0 bases, with 12 bases between the two germline ends. CDR3 size: 13 residues. The chain's CDR3 is CASTFRSSYEQYF. CDR3 in DNA: TGTGCCAGTACTTTCCGAAGCTCCTACGAGCAGTACTTC.

This clone was found a few times. The J gene is TRBJ2-5, the V gene TRBV7-8; weak D call: TRBD2 (6 bases). There are 15 residues in the CDR3. Looked up from germline, CDR1 is SGHVS and CDR2 is FQNEAQ. The germline V and J ends were trimmed by 2 bases and 1 base, with 11 bases remaining between them. CDR3 in amino acids: CASSLKRVLQETQYF. In DNA, the CDR3 is TGTGCCAGCAGCTTAAAGCGGGTCCTCCAAGAGACCCAGTACTTC.

This clone was observed a few times. This chain uses TRBV7-8 with TRBJ1-4; the match to TRBD1 covers 7 bases. V dropped 2 bases and J dropped 5; count of bases not matched to a gene: 5. CDR3 length: 15 amino acids. Germline V lookup: CDR1 SGHVS, CDR2 FQNEAQ. CDR3 DNA sequence: TGTGCCAGCAGCTTACAAACAGGGGCCAATGAAAAACTGTTTTTT. As protein: CASSLQTGANEKLFF.

The chain has TRBV19 and TRBJ2-7; no definite D call. CDR3 length: 13 residues. Germline values: CDR1 LNHDA, CDR2 SQIVND (reference sequence). Trimming shortened V by 3 bases and J by 3 bases, and 9 bases separated the two germline ends. CDR3 in amino acids: CASSIMSFYEQYF. The CDR3 DNA reads as TGTGCCAGTAGTATTATGAGTTTCTACGAGCAGTACTTC.